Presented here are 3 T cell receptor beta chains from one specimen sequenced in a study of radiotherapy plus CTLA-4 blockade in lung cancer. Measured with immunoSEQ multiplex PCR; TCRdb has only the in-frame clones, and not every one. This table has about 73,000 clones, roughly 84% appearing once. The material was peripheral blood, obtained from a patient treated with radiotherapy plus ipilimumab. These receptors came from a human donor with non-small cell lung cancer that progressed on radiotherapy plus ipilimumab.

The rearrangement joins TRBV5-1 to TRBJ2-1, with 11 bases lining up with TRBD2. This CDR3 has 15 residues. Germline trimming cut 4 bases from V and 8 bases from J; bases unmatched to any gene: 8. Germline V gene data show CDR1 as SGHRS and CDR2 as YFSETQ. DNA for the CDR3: TGCGCCAGCAGCGCACTAGCGGGAGACGTCGATGAGCAGTTCTTC. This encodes CASSALAGDVDEQFF.

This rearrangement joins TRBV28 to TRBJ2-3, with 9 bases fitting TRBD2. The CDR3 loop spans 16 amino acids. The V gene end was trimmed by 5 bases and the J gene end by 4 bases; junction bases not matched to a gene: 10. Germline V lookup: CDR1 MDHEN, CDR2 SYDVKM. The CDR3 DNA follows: TGTGCCAGCAGTACGGCGGGAGGGCGTCTGTCAGATACGCAGTATTTT. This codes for CASSTAGGRLSDTQYF.

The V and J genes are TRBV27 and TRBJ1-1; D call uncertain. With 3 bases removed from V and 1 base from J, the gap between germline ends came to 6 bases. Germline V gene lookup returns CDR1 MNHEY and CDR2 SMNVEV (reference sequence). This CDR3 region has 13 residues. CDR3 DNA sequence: TGTGCCAGCAGTTTGGCCTCGAACACTGAAGCTTTCTTT. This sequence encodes CASSLASNTEAFF.